The 19 T cell receptor beta chains in this list originate from one sample, sequenced in a study of shared clonotypes between healthy human individuals. Assay used: immunoSEQ multiplex PCR; TCRdb lists only in-frame clones, some missing. The data contain around 690,000 clones, about 92% of them singletons. Input material: memory CD8+ T cells from PBMCs. Subset here: CD45RO+ cells pooled with CCR7-negative TemRA cells. The receptors come from a young man in good health. Some clones in this sample may be carry-over from other donors' samples.

The chain is built from TRBV27 and TRBJ2-1; D is unclear. Germline V gene sequence: CDR1 MNHEY, CDR2 SMNVEV (reference sequence). The V end was cut by 4 bases, the J end by 5 bases, with 18 bases between. This CDR3 region has 16 residues. The CDR3 loop is CASSYLRTYSNNEQFF. Written as DNA, the CDR3 is TGTGCCAGCAGTTATTTGCGGACCTATTCCAACAATGAGCAGTTCTTC.

This clone was recorded once. CDR3 residues: CASSFRPGNEQFF. CDR3 coding DNA: TGTGCCAGCAGTTTTCGGCCTGGCAATGAGCAGTTCTTC. The rearrangement links TRBV28 to TRBJ2-1; D gene uncertain. The CDR3 has 13 residues. V was cut by 3 bases and J by 6 bases, with 9 bases left in between. Looked up from germline, CDR1 is MDHEN and CDR2 is SYDVKM. Full variable domain (missing parts from reference TRBV28 and TRBJ2-1): DVKVTQSSRYLVKRTGEKVFLECVQDMDHENMFWYRQDPGLGLRLIYFSYDVKMKEKGDIPEGYSVSREKKERFSLILESASTNQTSMYLCASSFRPGNEQFFGPGTRLTVL.

The rearrangement uses TRBV4-1 and TRBJ1-2; tentatively, D is TRBD1 (5 bases). With 3 bases removed from V and 0 bases from J, the gap between germline ends came to 17 bases. Germline V lookup: CDR1 MGHRA, CDR2 YSYEKL. This CDR3 has 17 amino acids. The CDR3 nucleotides are TGCGCCAGCAGCCACATGATTCCCGGGGCGCCTAACTATGGCTACACCTTC. Translating gives CASSHMIPGAPNYGYTF.

The chain employs TRBV29-1 and TRBJ2-7; possibly TRBD1 for D (5 bases). V lost 4 bases to trimming and J lost 2 bases, with 12 bases between them. The V gene's germline CDR1 is SQVTM and CDR2 ANQGSEA. The CDR3 runs 13 residues. The CDR3 spells CSVVAGSPYEQYF. In DNA, the CDR3 is TGCAGCGTTGTGGCAGGGTCGCCCTACGAGCAGTACTTC.

V is TRBV2 and J is TRBJ1-1; perhaps TRBD1 as D (5 bases). Germline V gives CDR1 SNHLY, CDR2 FYNNEI. Between the trimmed V and J ends, which lost 4 bases and 0 bases, there was a span of 18 bases. The CDR3 covers 17 residues. CDR3 amino acids: CASSGLGGWRMNTEAFF. In DNA form, the CDR3 reads TGTGCCAGCAGTGGCTTGGGGGGGTGGAGGATGAACACTGAAGCTTTCTTT.

The chain combines TRBV6-5 with TRBJ1-1; the D gene is possibly TRBD1 (6 bases). Germline assignment: CDR1 MNHEY and CDR2 SVGAGI. Trimming cost V 2 bases and J 8 bases, with 12 bases left between them. The CDR3 consists of 13 residues. The DNA of the CDR3 is TGTGCCAGCAGTTACGTGGAGGGGGGAGAAGCTTTCTTT. Its protein product is CASSYVEGGEAFF.

V and J are TRBV19 and TRBJ2-5; D may be TRBD1 or TRBD2 (5 bases each). The V gene lost 6 bases and the J gene lost 3 bases, with 17 bases spanning the gap. The CDR3 is 15 residues long. CDR1 is LNHDA and CDR2 is SQIVND in the germline V gene (reference sequence). The CDR3 is CASRGWRQGEETQYF. For the CDR3, the DNA is TGTGCCAGTAGGGGTTGGCGGCAGGGAGAAGAGACCCAGTACTTC.

Concerning this clone itself: Other DNA sequences in this sample translate to the same CDR3. This chain connects TRBV5-4 to TRBJ2-1; D uncertain. V lost 2 bases and J 4 bases, leaving 7 bases between the germline ends. This CDR3 contains 13 residues. Germline V lookup: CDR1 SGHNT, CDR2 YYREEE (reference sequence). The CDR3: CASSFRAYNEQFF. CDR3 bases: TGTGCCAGCAGCTTTAGAGCTTACAATGAGCAGTTCTTC.

V and J are TRBV28 and TRBJ2-1, with 8 bases aligning to TRBD1. This CDR3 is built from 15 residues. The J segment lost 4 bases and the V segment lost 5 bases, leaving 7 bases of the junction unmatched. Germline V CDR1 and CDR2: MDHEN, SYDVKM. CDR3 DNA sequence: TGTGCCAGCAGTCCTTGGACAGGGAGATACAATGAGCAGTTCTTC. Amino acid sequence: CASSPWTGRYNEQFF.

The chain recombines TRBV5-6 with TRBJ1-3; the D gene is possibly TRBD1 (6 bases). CDR1 SGHDT and CDR2 YYEEEE come from the germline V gene. The CDR3 length is 16 residues. Trimming cost V 1 base and J 1 base, with 12 bases left between them. The CDR3 region is CASSLTGRISGNTIYF. CDR3 bases: TGTGCCAGCAGCTTGACAGGGCGGATTTCTGGAAACACCATATATTTT.

V and J are TRBV27 and TRBJ1-2; no clear D. Trimming removed 7 bases at V and 1 base at J, with 19 bases between. Per the germline V gene, CDR1 is MNHEY and CDR2 is SMNVEV (reference sequence). The CDR3 is made up of 16 amino acids. The CDR3, as DNA: TGTGCCAGCACAACGTATTCGGGCAGTGGTAACTATGGCTACACCTTC. This codes for CASTTYSGSGNYGYTF.

This chain uses TRBV9 with TRBJ2-3; D is possibly TRBD1 (5 bases). CDR3 size: 15 residues. Germline lookup yields CDR1 SGDLS and CDR2 YYNGEE. V gave up 0 bases and J gave up 2 bases, with 10 bases separating them. CDR3 coding DNA: TGTGCCAGCAGCGTAGATCAAGGGGCCACAGATACGCAGTATTTT. This sequence encodes CASSVDQGATDTQYF.

This clone has only a few counts. The chain is built from TRBV6-1 and TRBJ1-5; tentatively, D is TRBD1 (6 bases). CDR3 size: 14 residues. CDR1 MNHNS and CDR2 SASEGT come from the germline V gene. With 7 bases removed from V and 6 bases from J, the gap between germline ends came to 16 bases. CDR3 residues: CASTDLWGAQPQHF. The CDR3 DNA follows: TGTGCCAGCACCGACCTCTGGGGGGCTCAGCCCCAGCATTTT.

J is TRBJ1-1 and V is TRBV27; no clear D gene. The CDR3 spans 15 residues. Germline V gene sequence: CDR1 MNHEY, CDR2 SMNVEV (reference sequence). Trimming left V 4 bases short and J 0 bases short, with 12 bases between. CDR3 bases: TGTGCCAGCAGTTATTCCTTGGGCATGAACACTGAAGCTTTCTTT. Its translation: CASSYSLGMNTEAFF.

About this clone itself: This specimen includes other DNA sequences encoding the same CDR3. This chain joins TRBV4-1 and TRBJ1-2; unclear D gene. Deletions cut 0 bases from V and 3 bases from J, with 5 bases between. The CDR3 loop spans 13 amino acids. From germline, CDR1 is MGHRA and CDR2 YSYEKL. The CDR3 DNA is TGCGCCAGCAGCCAAGACAGAGACTATGGCTACACCTTC. It yields the protein CASSQDRDYGYTF.

This clone occurred a few times. This rearrangement joins TRBV29-1 to TRBJ1-1; TRBD1 might be the D (5 bases). The CDR3 length is 11 residues. V lost 5 bases and J 1 base, leaving 5 bases between the germline ends. CDR1 and CDR2 from the germline V gene are SQVTM and ANQGSEA. CDR3 DNA sequence: TGCAGCGTTCAGGGGAACACTGAAGCTTTCTTT. It yields the protein CSVQGNTEAFF.

The V gene is TRBV6-6, the J gene TRBJ2-5; TRBD2 matches 7 bases. The ends lost 0 bases at V and 2 bases at J; junction bases unmatched: 6. The germline gives CDR1 MNHNY, CDR2 SVGAGI (reference sequence). There are 16 residues in the CDR3. The CDR3 DNA follows: TGTGCCAGCAGTTACTCGTTGGGGAGGGTTCAAGAGACCCAGTACTTC. The encoded protein is CASSYSLGRVQETQYF.

V is TRBV5-5 and J is TRBJ1-1; 8 bases align to TRBD1. CDR1 is SGHKS and CDR2 is YYEKEE in the germline V gene (reference sequence). Trimming cost V 4 bases and J 11 bases; bases outside gene matches: 10. There are 13 residues in the CDR3. The DNA for the CDR3 is TGTGCCAGCAGCCCAGGACAGGGACATCAGGCTTTCTTT. This gives the protein CASSPGQGHQAFF.

This chain links TRBV27 with TRBJ2-1; maybe TRBD1 (5 bases). Per the germline V gene, CDR1 is MNHEY and CDR2 is SMNVEV (reference sequence). V was cut by 6 bases and J by 0 bases, with 9 bases left in between. This CDR3 is built from 14 residues. This CDR3 is CASRGLPSYNEQFF. The CDR3 nucleotides read TGTGCCAGCAGGGGGCTTCCCTCCTACAATGAGCAGTTCTTC.